This TCR beta chain was profiled in a study of cytomegalovirus exposure and HLA in healthy donors. The PCR used 60 Vbeta and 13 Jbeta primers. TCRdb's table, derived via immunoSEQ multiplex PCR, lists solely in-frame clones and lacks some. The table lists approximately 120,000 clones. Worth noting for this clone: Its target is unknown.

Study results and caveats: When presence/absence was analysed, sequencing depth was taken to be roughly uniform across donors.

Material: PBMCs. The clonotype comes from an older woman in good health and CMV-seronegative.

The CDR3 here is CASHGHWNSYEQYF. The CDR3 nucleotides read TGTGCCAGCCACGGACACTGGAACTCCTACGAGCAGTACTTC. V and J are TRBV6-1 and TRBJ2-7; TRBD1 is a possible D gene (5 bases). This CDR3 is built from 14 residues. Between the trimmed V and J ends, which lost 8 bases and 0 bases, there was a span of 14 bases. Germline CDR1 reads MNHNS; CDR2 reads SASEGT.